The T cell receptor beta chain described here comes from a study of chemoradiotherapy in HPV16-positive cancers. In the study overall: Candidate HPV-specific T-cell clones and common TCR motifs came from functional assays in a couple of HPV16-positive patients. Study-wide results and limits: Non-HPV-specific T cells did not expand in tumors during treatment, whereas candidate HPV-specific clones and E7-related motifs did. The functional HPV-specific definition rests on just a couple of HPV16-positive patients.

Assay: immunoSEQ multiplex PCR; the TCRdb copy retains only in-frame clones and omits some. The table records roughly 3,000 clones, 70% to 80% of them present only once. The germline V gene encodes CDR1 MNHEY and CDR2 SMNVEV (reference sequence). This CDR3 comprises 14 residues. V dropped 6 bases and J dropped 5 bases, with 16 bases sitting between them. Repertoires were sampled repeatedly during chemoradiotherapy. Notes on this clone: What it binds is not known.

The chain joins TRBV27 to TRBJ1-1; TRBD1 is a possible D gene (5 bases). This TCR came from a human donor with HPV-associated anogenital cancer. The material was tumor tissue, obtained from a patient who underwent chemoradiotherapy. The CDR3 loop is CASSPRAWGTEAFF. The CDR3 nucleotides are TGTGCCAGCAGCCCCCGGGCCTGGGGGACTGAAGCTTTCTTT.